The 14 T cell receptor beta chains presented below share a single source sample, sequenced in a study of cytomegalovirus exposure and HLA in healthy donors. Primers: 60 Vbeta forward and 13 Jbeta reverse. Using immunoSEQ multiplex PCR, the repertoire was profiled, and TCRdb retains in-frame clones only, with some absent. The sample shows approximately 210,000 clones, around 76% of them seen only once. Source material: PBMCs. The receptors derive from a man aged 40-49 years in good health and CMV-seropositive.

The chain uses TRBV30 and TRBJ1-5, with 7 bases matching TRBD1. This CDR3 has 16 amino acids. CDR1 is GTSNPN, CDR2 SVGIG, per germline (reference sequence). J was trimmed by 7 bases and V by 0 bases; bases with no gene match: 12. CDR3 DNA sequence: TGTGCCTGGAGTGTCGGCCTTACAGGGGTAAGGCAGCCCCAGCATTTT. Residues: CAWSVGLTGVRQPQHF.

This clone was seen a few times. The chain uses TRBV18 and TRBJ2-1; 7 bases match TRBD2. The junction had 7 bases not matched to a gene; V was cut back by 1 base and J by 7 bases. Germline loops: CDR1 KGHSH, CDR2 LQKENI. The CDR3 has 15 amino acids. CDR3 sequence reads: CASSPQTGGANEQFF. In nucleotides, the CDR3 is TGTGCCAGCTCACCACAGACGGGAGGCGCAAATGAGCAGTTCTTC.

The chain combines TRBV6-5 with TRBJ1-1; 7 bases line up with TRBD1. Germline CDR1 MNHEY, CDR2 SVGAGI. The CDR3 covers 15 residues. The junction had 10 bases not matched to a gene; V was cut back by 7 bases and J by 2 bases. This CDR3 is CASIMDRPFNTEAFF. The CDR3 DNA sequence: TGTGCCAGCATTATGGACAGGCCCTTTAACACTGAAGCTTTCTTT.

This clone was seen a few times. Other DNA variants within this sample encode the same CDR3. The chain has TRBV10-3 and TRBJ2-7, with 7 bases identical to TRBD1. CDR1 is ENHRY, CDR2 SYGVKD, per germline. V trimming: 4 bases; J trimming: 3 bases; junction bases outside the gene matches: 0. The CDR3 contains 12 residues. This CDR3 is CAISGQGYEQYF. As DNA, the CDR3 is TGTGCCATCAGTGGACAGGGCTACGAGCAGTACTTC.

This chain joins TRBV30 and TRBJ2-1, with 8 nucleotides matching TRBD2. V lost 0 bases, J lost 3 bases, and 4 bases stayed unmatched. The CDR3 extends over 15 amino acids. The germline V gene has CDR1 GTSNPN and CDR2 SVGIG (reference sequence). Here the CDR3 reads CAWSVRGGFYNEQFF. For the CDR3, the DNA is TGTGCCTGGAGTGTACGGGGGGGGTTCTACAATGAGCAGTTCTTC.

The chain carries TRBV6-5 and TRBJ2-4, with 9 bases matching TRBD1. J lost 2 bases, V lost 2 bases, and 4 bases had no gene match. This CDR3 has 16 amino acids. The V gene's germline CDR1 is MNHEY and CDR2 SVGAGI. CDR3 in DNA: TGTGCCAGCAGTTACCGGACAGGGGTAACCAAAAACATTCAGTACTTC. Translation gives CASSYRTGVTKNIQYF.

The chain recombines TRBV6-1 with TRBJ2-1; possibly TRBD1 for D (5 bases). This CDR3 has 17 amino acids. Trimming stripped 4 bases from V and 0 bases from J, with 16 bases between. Germline V CDR1 and CDR2: MNHNS, SASEGT. The CDR3 region is CASSALNRLSSYNEQFF. The DNA for the CDR3 is TGTGCCAGCAGTGCCCTAAACAGGTTAAGCTCCTACAATGAGCAGTTCTTC.

The rearrangement uses TRBV21-1 and TRBJ2-7; the table calls TRBD2, which could not be checked here. TRBV21-1 corresponds to a pseudogene. This CDR3 has 12 amino acids. The CDR3 region is CASSTQDYEQYV. In nucleotides, the CDR3 is TGTGCCAGCAGCACACAGGACTACGAGCAGTACGTC.

The V gene is TRBV18, the J gene TRBJ1-5, with D possibly matching TRBD1 (6 bases). Germline V gene data show CDR1 as KGHSH and CDR2 as LQKENI. V was trimmed by 0 bases and J by 2 bases, leaving 11 bases between them. The CDR3 loop spans 16 amino acids. CDR3 DNA sequence: TGTGCCAGCTCACCACCGGGAGGGGGGGGCAATCAGCCCCAGCATTTT. Amino acid sequence: CASSPPGGGGNQPQHF. The whole variable domain, remainder taken from reference TRBV18 and TRBJ1-5, is NAGVMQNPRHLVRRRGQEARLRCSPMKGHSHVYWYRQLPEEGLKFMVYLQKENIIDESGMPKERFSAEFPKEGPSILRIQQVVRGDSAAYFCASSPPGGGGNQPQHFGDGTRLSIL.

This clone was picked up a small number of times. The rearrangement joins TRBV6-1 to TRBJ2-1; D gene ambiguous. Per germline, CDR1 MNHNS and CDR2 SASEGT. The CDR3 is 11 residues long. The germline V and J ends were trimmed by 3 bases and 12 bases, with 9 bases remaining between them. Here the CDR3 reads CASSDSSGQFF. The DNA of the CDR3 is TGTGCCAGCAGTGACTCGTCGGGGCAGTTCTTC.

The chain combines TRBV6-1 with TRBJ2-1, with D maybe TRBD1 (6 bases). V gave up 6 bases and J gave up 9 bases, with 18 bases separating them. The length of the CDR3 is 14 residues. Per the germline V gene, CDR1 is MNHNS and CDR2 is SASEGT. Written as DNA, the CDR3 is TGTGCCAGCAGCCAACTTACAGGGCCTGGTGAGCAGTTCTTC. Its protein product is CASSQLTGPGEQFF.

The genes are TRBV5-1 and TRBJ2-1; TRBD2 aligns across 7 bases. CDR1 and CDR2 from the germline V gene are SGHRS and YFSETQ. The CDR3 consists of 12 residues. V gave up 0 bases and J gave up 12 bases; unmatched junction bases: 3. The CDR3 protein is CASSLDGRLQFF. CDR3 DNA: TGCGCCAGCAGCTTGGACGGGAGGCTGCAGTTCTTC.

This clone occurred a few times. The CDR3 region has the DNA TGCGCCAGCAGCAAGGGACTAGCGCAACAAGAGACCCAGTACTTC. Its translation is CASSKGLAQQETQYF. This chain links TRBV10-1 with TRBJ2-5; TRBD2 aligns across 10 bases. CDR3 size: 15 residues. CDR1 WNHNN and CDR2 SYGVQD come from the germline V gene (reference sequence). The J segment lost 2 bases and the V segment lost 6 bases, leaving 6 bases of the junction unmatched.

This clone was recorded only once. The CDR3 region is CASRNRNQETQYF. CDR3 in DNA: TGTGCCAGCAGGAACAGGAACCAAGAGACCCAGTACTTC. The V and J genes are TRBV21-1 and TRBJ2-5; the table calls TRBD1, which could not be checked here. TRBV21-1 is recorded as a pseudogene. This CDR3 region has 13 residues.